A single sample is the source of the 25 T cell receptor beta chains below, sequenced in a study of cytomegalovirus exposure and HLA in healthy donors. Amplification used 60 Vbeta primers and 13 Jbeta primers. Assay used: immunoSEQ multiplex PCR; TCRdb lists only in-frame clones, some missing. The sample has about 130,000 clones, approximately 8.9% seen once; the top ten hold roughly 7%. Sequencing was performed on PBMCs. These receptors were taken from a woman aged 40 to 55 in good health and CMV-seropositive.

The genes are TRBV7-2 and TRBJ1-4; perhaps TRBD1 as D (5 bases). V lost 5 bases and J 7 bases, leaving 14 bases between the germline ends. Germline assignment: CDR1 SGHTA and CDR2 FQGNSA. This CDR3 has 14 residues. Written as DNA, the CDR3 is TGTGCCAGCAGCCAAGCGGGGGGGAGTGAAAAACTGTTTTTT. It encodes CASSQAGGSEKLFF. The variable domain in full, with the rest retrieved from reference TRBV7-2 and TRBJ1-4, is GAGVSQSPSNKVTEKGKDVELRCDPISGHTALYWYRQSLGQGLEFLIYFQGNSAPDKSGLPSDRFSAERTGGSVSTLTIQRTQQEDSAVYLCASSQAGGSEKLFFGSGTQLSVL.

V usage is TRBV7-8 and J usage is TRBJ1-2; TRBD1 is a possible D gene (6 bases). The germline V gene encodes CDR1 SGHVS and CDR2 FQNEAQ. Trimming pared 2 bases from V and 2 bases from J, leaving 12 bases between. This CDR3 has 15 amino acids. The CDR3 is CASSLSGGANYGYTF. DNA of the CDR3: TGTGCCAGCAGCTTAAGTGGGGGCGCGAACTATGGCTACACCTTC.

This clone was detected only once. V is TRBV28 and J is TRBJ1-1, with 7 bases identical to TRBD1. CDR1 and CDR2 from the germline V gene are MDHEN and SYDVKM. Germline trimming cut 6 bases from V and 2 bases from J; bases unmatched to any gene: 12. The CDR3 is made up of 16 amino acids. CDR3 loop: CASSPSAGTANTEAFF. In DNA, the CDR3 is TGTGCCAGCAGCCCGAGTGCCGGGACAGCAAACACTGAAGCTTTCTTT. Filled out from reference TRBV28 and TRBJ1-1, the complete variable domain reads DVKVTQSSRYLVKRTGEKVFLECVQDMDHENMFWYRQDPGLGLRLIYFSYDVKMKEKGDIPEGYSVSREKKERFSLILESASTNQTSMYLCASSPSAGTANTEAFFGQGTRLTVV.

This clone was seen only a few times. The V call is TRBV19, the J call TRBJ2-1; 9 nucleotides align to TRBD1. Trimming at V came to 4 bases and at J to 5 bases, leaving 6 bases not matched to a gene. The germline V gene has CDR1 LNHDA and CDR2 SQIVND (reference sequence). The CDR3 is 15 amino acids. The CDR3 DNA follows: TGTGCCAGTAGTAGGGGACAGGGACCCCACAATGAGCAGTTCTTC. Amino acid sequence: CASSRGQGPHNEQFF.

The chain couples TRBV5-5 to TRBJ2-3; 10 bases are shared with TRBD2. V lost 4 bases, J lost 5 bases, and 13 bases stayed unmatched. The CDR3 length is 17 residues. CDR1 and CDR2 from the germline V gene are SGHKS and YYEKEE (reference sequence). The CDR3 DNA follows: TGTGCCAGCAGCCGCTGGGTTTTAGCGGGGGGTTTAGATACGCAGTATTTT. Translation gives CASSRWVLAGGLDTQYF.

This clone was counted once. The chain employs TRBV7-2 and TRBJ2-3; 10 nucleotides match TRBD2. From germline, CDR1 is SGHTA and CDR2 FQGNSA. The V and J ends lost 1 base and 6 bases, in that order; junction bases with no gene match: 13. CDR3 length equals 18 residues. CDR3 in amino acids: CASSLGRGAGGARDTQYF. For the CDR3, the DNA is TGTGCCAGCAGCTTAGGAAGGGGAGCGGGGGGGGCAAGGGATACGCAGTATTTT.

Only a few counts were recorded for this clone. CDR3 coding DNA: TGTGCCAGCAGCTTGGGTCGGGACAGGGGGTCGGAGACCCAGTACTTC. Translation gives CASSLGRDRGSETQYF. The chain employs TRBV5-8 and TRBJ2-5; 11 nucleotides line up with TRBD1. Unmatched junction bases numbered 6, after V lost 0 bases and J lost 5 bases. Per germline, CDR1 SGHTS and CDR2 YDEGEE. The length of the CDR3 is 16 residues.

The CDR3 nucleotides are TGTGCCAGTAGCAGCCGGGGACAGGGCGGCTATGGCTACACCTTC. It yields the protein CASSSRGQGGYGYTF. The V call is TRBV19, the J call TRBJ1-2; 9 nucleotides align to TRBD1. Germline CDR1 is LNHDA and CDR2 is SQIVND (reference sequence). The ends lost 6 bases at V and 4 bases at J; junction bases unmatched: 9. This CDR3 region has 15 residues.

A note on this clone: Other DNA sequences in the same sample also yield this CDR3. The CDR3 DNA reads as TGTGCCAGCAGTTACGGTCAGGGAGGGACCGGGGAGCTGTTTTTT. Its translation: CASSYGQGGTGELFF. The rearrangement links TRBV6-6 to TRBJ2-2; TRBD2 aligns across 7 bases. The CDR3 has 15 amino acids. Trimming removed 2 bases from V and 5 bases from J; junction bases left unmatched: 5. Germline-derived CDR1 and CDR2 are MNHNY and SVGAGI (reference sequence).

This chain joins TRBV5-8 and TRBJ2-1, with 8 bases that match TRBD2. With 4 bases clipped from V and 0 bases from J, the junction kept 6 bases outside the gene matches. The germline CDR1 and CDR2 sequences are SGHTS and YDEGEE. This CDR3 is 16 amino acids long. The CDR3 loop reads CASSLTGGHSYNEQFF. CDR3 nucleotides: TGTGCCAGCAGCCTGACGGGGGGGCACTCCTACAATGAGCAGTTCTTC.

Turning to this clone: Additional DNA sequences in this sample encode the identical CDR3. The chain joins TRBV5-1 to TRBJ2-1; 7 bases agree with TRBD1. Trimming cost V 0 bases and J 4 bases; bases outside gene matches: 4. The length of the CDR3 is 15 residues. The germline V gene has CDR1 SGHRS and CDR2 YFSETQ. The CDR3 coding sequence is TGCGCCAGCAGCTTGGAAGGGGGCTCTTACAATGAGCAGTTCTTC. As protein: CASSLEGGSYNEQFF.

The chain couples TRBV5-1 to TRBJ2-1; TRBD2 matches 8 bases. This CDR3 is built from 15 residues. Losses at the gene ends were 4 bases for V and 6 bases for J; bases not matched to a gene: 9. Germline CDR1 reads SGHRS; CDR2 reads YFSETQ. The CDR3 sequence is CASSTPSGWGNEQFF. The CDR3 coding sequence is TGCGCCAGCAGCACCCCTAGCGGGTGGGGCAATGAGCAGTTCTTC.

The chain uses TRBV9 and TRBJ2-7, with 9 bases fitting TRBD1. CDR3 length equals 14 residues. The V and J ends lost 3 bases and 3 bases, in that order; junction bases with no gene match: 4. From germline, CDR1 is SGDLS and CDR2 YYNGEE. CDR3 protein: CASSGGQGHYEQYF. In DNA form, the CDR3 reads TGTGCCAGCAGCGGGGGACAGGGTCACTACGAGCAGTACTTC.

The chain recombines TRBV2 with TRBJ1-4; D perhaps matches TRBD1 (6 bases). The germline V gene has CDR1 SNHLY and CDR2 FYNNEI. Trimming removed 4 bases at V and 11 bases at J, with 17 bases between. The length of the CDR3 is 14 residues. CDR3 protein: CASSATGLAGKLFF. In DNA form, the CDR3 reads TGTGCCAGCAGTGCAACAGGGTTAGCAGGGAAACTGTTTTTT.

This clone was recorded a few times. This rearrangement joins TRBV7-2 to TRBJ2-7; 9 bases fit TRBD1. V gave up 3 bases and J gave up 3 bases; unmatched junction bases: 9. The length of the CDR3 is 16 residues. Germline CDR1 and CDR2: SGHTA and FQGNSA. CDR3 in DNA: TGTGCCAGCAGCTTGGTGGGGGGGACAGGGATCTACGAGCAGTACTTC. Its protein product is CASSLVGGTGIYEQYF.

The table lists this clone with a few counts. The genes are TRBV14 and TRBJ2-1; 7 nucleotides align to TRBD2. Germline V gives CDR1 SGHDN, CDR2 FVKESK. The CDR3 contains 16 residues. Trimming removed 3 bases from V and 4 bases from J; junction bases left unmatched: 9. The CDR3 loop reads CASSHLGARGYNEQFF. The CDR3 DNA sequence: TGTGCCAGCAGCCACTTAGGGGCGCGGGGGTACAATGAGCAGTTCTTC.

The chain employs TRBV6-5 and TRBJ2-7, with a tentative D call TRBD1 (6 bases). This CDR3 is built from 15 residues. Germline CDR1 and CDR2: MNHEY and SVGAGI. Trimming pared 2 bases from V and 3 bases from J, leaving 14 bases between. The CDR3 DNA sequence: TGTGCCAGCAGTTACCAAGGGACAAGGTTCTACGAGCAGTACTTC. Amino acids: CASSYQGTRFYEQYF.

This clone was detected a few times. DNA for the CDR3: TGTGCCAGCAGTTACTCTTCCAACAGGGTTGAAAAACTGTTTTTT. Protein: CASSYSSNRVEKLFF. This chain connects TRBV6-5 to TRBJ1-4, with D possibly TRBD1 on 6 matching bases. Germline-derived CDR1 and CDR2 are MNHEY and SVGAGI. This CDR3 region has 15 residues. Trimming stripped 0 bases from V and 7 bases from J, with 12 bases between.

The V and J genes are TRBV11-3 and TRBJ1-2, with TRBD1 identical over 8 bases. After removal of 4 bases from V and 3 bases from J, the junction contained 4 bases not matched to a gene. Germline CDR1 reads SGHNT; CDR2 reads YENEEA. CDR3 length equals 14 residues. CDR3 amino acids: CASSSSGGYYGYTF. The DNA of the CDR3 is TGTGCCAGCAGCTCGTCAGGGGGCTACTATGGCTACACCTTC. The variable domain in full, with the rest retrieved from reference TRBV11-3 and TRBJ1-2, is EAGVVQSPRYKIIEKKQPVAFWCNPISGHNTLYWYLQNLGQGPELLIRYENEEAVDDSQLPKDRFSAERLKGVDSTLKIQPAELGDSAVYLCASSSSGGYYGYTFGSGTRLTVV.

This clone was counted only a few times. Other DNA sequences in the same sample also yield this CDR3. V is TRBV18 and J is TRBJ2-7; TRBD1 agrees at 7 bases. The V gene end was trimmed by 2 bases and the J gene end by 1 base; junction bases not matched to a gene: 5. The CDR3 loop spans 15 amino acids. Looked up from germline, CDR1 is KGHSH and CDR2 is LQKENI. CDR3 sequence reads: CASSPFRDSSYEQYF. In nucleotides, the CDR3 is TGTGCCAGCTCACCATTCCGGGACAGTTCCTACGAGCAGTACTTC.

The chain carries TRBV6-6 and TRBJ1-4, with 8 nucleotides matching TRBD1. V gave up 8 bases and J gave up 10 bases; unmatched junction bases: 12. The CDR3 covers 14 residues. CDR1 is MNHNY, CDR2 SVGAGI, per germline (reference sequence). The CDR3 DNA reads as TGTGCCAGCTGTGCGACAGGGGACACGGCAAAACTGTTTTTT. Its translation: CASCATGDTAKLFF.

Only a few counts were recorded for this clone. For the CDR3, the DNA is TGTGCCAGCAGTGGTTCAGGGGGCGCGGCAGATACGCAGTATTTT. Translated, it gives CASSGSGGAADTQYF. The chain couples TRBV2 to TRBJ2-3; 8 bases map to TRBD1. J lost 4 bases, V lost 4 bases, and 7 bases had no gene match. The CDR3 runs 15 residues. CDR1 SNHLY and CDR2 FYNNEI come from the germline V gene. The full variable domain, with the rest looked up from reference TRBV2 and TRBJ2-3, is EPEVTQTPSHQVTQMGQEVILRCVPISNHLYFYWYRQILGQKVEFLVSFYNNEISEKSEIFDDQFSVERPDGSNFTLKIRSTKLEDSAMYFCASSGSGGAADTQYFGPGTRLTVL.

The chain has TRBV27 and TRBJ2-5; D might be TRBD2 (5 bases). V was clipped by 3 bases and J by 5 bases, with 13 bases between them. The CDR3 runs to 14 residues. Germline-derived CDR1 and CDR2 are MNHEY and SMNVEV (reference sequence). The CDR3 DNA follows: TGTGCCAGCAGTTTGCTGGGAGTGTGGGAGACCCAGTACTTC. Protein: CASSLLGVWETQYF.

This clone was recorded a few times. Other DNA variants within this sample encode the same CDR3. The chain uses TRBV19 and TRBJ1-1; 10 nucleotides match TRBD1. Unmatched junction bases numbered 1, after V lost 6 bases and J lost 0 bases. The germline V gene encodes CDR1 LNHDA and CDR2 SQIVND (reference sequence). The CDR3 runs 14 residues. CDR3 residues: CASRGQGMNTEAFF. The DNA of the CDR3 is TGTGCCAGTAGGGGACAGGGGATGAACACTGAAGCTTTCTTT.

The CDR3 spells CASSLTPGQQETQYF. In DNA form, the CDR3 reads TGTGCCAGCAGCTTGACCCCGGGACAACAAGAGACCCAGTACTTC. The V call is TRBV7-2, the J call TRBJ2-5; D perhaps matches TRBD1 (6 bases). In germline, CDR1 is SGHTA, CDR2 FQGNSA. V shed 3 bases and J shed 2 bases, with 13 bases lying between them. The CDR3 runs 15 residues. The full variable domain, completed using reference TRBV7-2 and TRBJ2-5, is GAGVSQSPSNKVTEKGKDVELRCDPISGHTALYWYRQSLGQGLEFLIYFQGNSAPDKSGLPSDRFSAERTGGSVSTLTIQRTQQEDSAVYLCASSLTPGQQETQYFGPGTRLLVL.